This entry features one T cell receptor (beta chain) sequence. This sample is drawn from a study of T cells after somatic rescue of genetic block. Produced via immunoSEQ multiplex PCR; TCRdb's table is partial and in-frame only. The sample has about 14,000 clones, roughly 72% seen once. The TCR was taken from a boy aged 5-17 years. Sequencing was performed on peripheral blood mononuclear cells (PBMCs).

This CDR3 reads CAWRWAGPSSGANVLTF. CDR3 DNA: TGTGCCTGGCGGTGGGCAGGGCCAAGCTCTGGGGCCAACGTCCTGACTTTC. This chain connects TRBV30 to TRBJ2-6; a possible D gene is TRBD1 (5 bases). Germline CDR1 reads GTSNPN; CDR2 reads SVGIG (reference sequence). Trimming pared 5 bases from V and 0 bases from J, leaving 17 bases between. This CDR3 is built from 17 residues. Using reference TRBV30 and TRBJ2-6 for the parts outside the CDR3, the full variable domain is SQTIHQWPATLVQPVGSPLSLECTVEGTSNPNLYWYRQAAGRGLQLLFYSVGIGQISSEVPQNLSASRPQDRQFILSSKKLLLSDSGFYLCAWRWAGPSSGANVLTFGAGSRLTVL.